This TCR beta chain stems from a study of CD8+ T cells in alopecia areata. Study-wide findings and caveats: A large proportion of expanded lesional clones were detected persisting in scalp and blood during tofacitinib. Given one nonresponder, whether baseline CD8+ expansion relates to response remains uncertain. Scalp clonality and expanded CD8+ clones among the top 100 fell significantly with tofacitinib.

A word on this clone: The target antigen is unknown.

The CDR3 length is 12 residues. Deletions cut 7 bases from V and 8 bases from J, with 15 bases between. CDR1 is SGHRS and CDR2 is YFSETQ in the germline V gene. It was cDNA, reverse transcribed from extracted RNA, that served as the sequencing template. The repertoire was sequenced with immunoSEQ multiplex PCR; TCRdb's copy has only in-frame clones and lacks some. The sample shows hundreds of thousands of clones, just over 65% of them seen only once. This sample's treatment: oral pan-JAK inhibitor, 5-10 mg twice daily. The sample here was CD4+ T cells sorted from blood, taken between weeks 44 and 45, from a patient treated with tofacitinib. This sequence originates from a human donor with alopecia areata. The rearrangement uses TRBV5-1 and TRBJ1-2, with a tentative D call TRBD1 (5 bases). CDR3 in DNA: TGCGCCAGCGGGGCGCAGGGTATAGGCTACACCTTC. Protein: CASGAQGIGYTF.